Presented here are 3 T cell receptor beta chains from one specimen sequenced in a study of shared clonotypes between healthy human individuals. This table comes from immunoSEQ multiplex PCR, and its TCRdb copy is limited to in-frame clones, with some not included. The table includes roughly 1.4 million clones, less than 99% detected once. Sequenced material: naive CD4+ T cells sorted from blood. The subset here: CD45RA+ positively selected. These receptors originate from a young man in good health.

The rearrangement uses TRBV15 and TRBJ1-2, with a weak D call TRBD1 (5 bases). Germline CDR1 reads LNHNV; CDR2 reads YYDKDF (reference sequence). The CDR3 covers 13 residues. V lost 1 base and J lost 7, with 10 bases in between. CDR3 DNA sequence: TGTGCCACCAGCAGAGGCGGACAATCTGGCTACACCTTC. Its protein is CATSRGGQSGYTF. The full variable domain, rest sourced from reference TRBV15 and TRBJ1-2, is DAMVIQNPRYQVTQFGKPVTLSCSQTLNHNVMYWYQQKSSQAPKLLFHYYDKDFNNEADTPDNFQSRRPNTSFCFLDIRSPGLGDTAMYLCATSRGGQSGYTFGSGTRLTVV.

Details on this clone: The sample has other DNA sequences that encode this CDR3 too. V is TRBV7-3 and J is TRBJ2-7, with D perhaps matching TRBD1 (6 bases). Trimming cost V 6 bases and J 5 bases, with 8 bases left between them. This CDR3 has 11 residues. In germline, CDR1 is SGHTA, CDR2 FQGTGA. The CDR3 protein is CASSSGDEQYF. The CDR3 nucleotides read TGTGCCAGCAGTTCAGGGGACGAGCAGTACTTC.

V is TRBV28 and J is TRBJ1-1; tentative D call: TRBD1 (5 bases). The V and J ends lost 6 bases and 4 bases respectively, with 9 bases between them. There are 12 residues in the CDR3. Germline V lookup: CDR1 MDHEN, CDR2 SYDVKM. The CDR3 is CASSDSLTEAFF. Written as DNA, the CDR3 is TGTGCCAGCAGCGACAGCCTCACTGAAGCTTTCTTT. Based on the CDR3 plus reference TRBV28 and TRBJ1-1, the full variable domain is DVKVTQSSRYLVKRTGEKVFLECVQDMDHENMFWYRQDPGLGLRLIYFSYDVKMKEKGDIPEGYSVSREKKERFSLILESASTNQTSMYLCASSDSLTEAFFGQGTRLTVV.